The clone carrying this TCR beta chain was picked up a small number of times. Antigen: not known. Researchers reported sorting CD4+ naive, central memory, regulatory and stem cell-like memory cells via CD45RO/CCR7/CD25/CD127/CD95/CD27. The data belong to a study of beta chain features in type 1 diabetes. Study-wide background: The number of sorted cells examined across all samples was some 98,000,000. The study, taken as a whole, reports: Shorter templates might be favored by PCR, and equally so in patients and in controls. Cells with high TCR expression could be over-represented by cDNA sequencing.

Expressed TCRB transcripts were sequenced after all isolated RNA was converted to cDNA. Clones were read by immunoSEQ multiplex PCR, and TCRdb kept only the in-frame ones, dropping some. The repertoire includes roughly 250,000 clones, more than 9% of them detected once, and under 0.045% sits in the top ten. CDR3 length equals 14 residues. V gave up 9 bases and J gave up 5 bases; unmatched junction bases: 7. Germline CDR1 and CDR2: MNHNS and SASEGT. The material sequenced was naive CD4+ T cells from blood. This chain connects TRBV6-1 to TRBJ2-1; 10 bases fit TRBD2. The clonotype comes from a woman between 18 and 30 years old in good health. CDR3 coding DNA: TGTGCCAGTACCCCAGCGGGAGGGGACAATGAGCAGTTCTTC. Amino acid sequence: CASTPAGGDNEQFF.